The 18 T cell receptor beta chains below were found in one sample sequenced in a study of regulatory T cells in long-lasting Graves disease. According to the study, TCR beta libraries were built with iRepertoire HTBI primers and CDR3-region Arm-PCR. TCRdb re-called the multiplex PCR reads with MiXCR, one entry per CDR3 protein. The data hold around 360,000 distinct CDR3 sequences, with 15% to 20% observed a single time. Time point defined: newly diagnosed GD, antithyroid drugs for less than 3 months. Preparation of the TCR library used RNA extracted from PBMCs. The same sample was also studied in work on T cells in Graves' hyperthyroidism and ophthalmopathy.

Here the sequenced sample was peripheral blood mononuclear cells (PBMCs), taken at new diagnosis, from a patient treated with antithyroid drugs. The receptors come from a woman between 18 and 30 years old with Graves disease.

This clonotype was recorded a few times. The chain carries TRBV9 and TRBJ1-5; TRBD1 might be the D (5 bases). V lost 3 bases, J lost 5 bases, and 12 bases lay in between. This CDR3 is 14 amino acids long. CDR1 and CDR2 from the germline V gene are SGDLS and YYNGEE. CDR3 protein: CASSAGSGYQPQHF. The CDR3 DNA follows: TGTGCCAGCAGCGCAGGGTCCGGGTATCAGCCCCAGCATTTT.

Many counts were recorded for this clonotype. Its ends do not fully match the called genes, so a read error is possible. The chain employs TRBV20-1 and TRBJ2-3, with 8 bases lining up with TRBD2. CDR1 DFQATT and CDR2 SNEGSKA come from the germline V gene (reference sequence). The CDR3 sequence is 15 residues long. CDR3 sequence reads: CSARGAGERTDTQYF. The CDR3 DNA follows: TGCAGTGCCAGAGGAGCGGGAGAGAGAACAGATACGCAGTATTTT.

This clonotype was seen at least ten times. A junction end diverges from the germline sequence, so it may reflect a read error. V and J are TRBV28 and TRBJ2-5; a possible D gene is TRBD1 (6 bases). Germline lookup yields CDR1 MDHEN and CDR2 SYDVKM. The CDR3 has 11 amino acids. This chain's CDR3 is CASSSRDTPGF. In nucleotides, the CDR3 is TGTGCCAGCAGTTCTCGGGACACCCCGGGATTC.

Ten or more counts support this clonotype. The chain is built from TRBV30 and TRBJ1-1, with 9 bases matching TRBD1. The V gene end was trimmed by 5 bases and the J gene end by 6 bases; junction bases not matched to a gene: 7. This CDR3 comprises 13 residues. The germline V gene encodes CDR1 GTSNPN and CDR2 SVGIG (reference sequence). CDR3 DNA sequence: TGTGCCTGGGACAGGGGGATCGAGGCTGAAGCTTTCTTT. This encodes CAWDRGIEAEAFF.

This clonotype was seen repeatedly, ten times or more. As DNA, the CDR3 is TGTGCCAGCTCACCGACCTCGGTAGGTAACACTGAAGCTTTCTTT. Translated: CASSPTSVGNTEAFF. The gene calls are TRBV18 and TRBJ1-1; D is unclear. The CDR3 consists of 15 residues. In germline, CDR1 is KGHSH, CDR2 LQKENI. V was pared by 3 bases and J by 2 bases, with 13 bases between.

This clonotype was counted many times. CDR3 sequence (DNA): TGCAGTGCTAGGGCACAGGGACCTACGCAGTATTTT. Translating gives CSARAQGPTQYF. The chain links TRBV20-1 to TRBJ2-3; D possibly corresponds to TRBD1 (6 bases). The germline gives CDR1 DFQATT, CDR2 SNEGSKA (reference sequence). The CDR3 has 12 residues. Deletions cut 3 bases from V and 8 bases from J, with 12 bases between.

This clonotype was picked up many times. This sequence joins TRBV5-1 and TRBJ2-3; a weak D match, TRBD1 (6 bases). Trimming removed 4 bases at V and 2 bases at J, with 17 bases between. The CDR3 contains 16 residues. Germline V gene data show CDR1 as SGHRS and CDR2 as YFSETQ. CDR3 DNA: TGCGCCAGCAGCCCTAGGGGGACCTTACACACAGATACGCAGTATTTT. This gives the protein CASSPRGTLHTDTQYF.

This clonotype was found a few times. The J gene is TRBJ2-2, the V gene TRBV9, with 10 bases that match TRBD2. This CDR3 has 18 residues. The V gene's germline CDR1 is SGDLS and CDR2 YYNGEE. J lost 6 bases, V lost 0 bases, and 11 bases had no gene match. CDR3 bases: TGTGCCAGCAGCGTAGACCCTGGAGCGGGGGGGCCGGCCGGGGAGCTGTTTTTT. Translation: CASSVDPGAGGPAGELFF.

V usage is TRBV5-1 and J usage is TRBJ2-7; D gene unclear. Germline-derived CDR1 and CDR2 are SGHRS and YFSETQ. The CDR3 runs to 15 residues. Trimming pared 5 bases from V and 5 bases from J, leaving 20 bases between. CDR3: CASSYLGLTNNEQYF. The CDR3 region has the DNA TGCGCCAGCAGTTACTTAGGGTTAACAAACAACGAGCAGTACTTC.

The J gene is TRBJ1-2, the V gene TRBV2, with 8 bases that match TRBD1. The CDR3 runs to 14 residues. The V gene end was trimmed by 6 bases and the J gene end by 4 bases; junction bases not matched to a gene: 7. The germline V gene encodes CDR1 SNHLY and CDR2 FYNNEI. CDR3 residues: CASSGTGRGYGYTF. The CDR3 DNA follows: TGTGCCAGCAGCGGGACAGGCAGGGGCTATGGCTACACCTTC.

This rearrangement joins TRBV6-2 or TRBV6-3 to TRBJ1-4; 11 nucleotides match TRBD1. V shed 6 bases and J 7 bases; nucleotides not matched to a gene: 13. Germline CDR1 and CDR2: MNHEY and SVGEGT. This CDR3 is built from 17 residues. The CDR3 reads CASSPRPGTGGGEKLFF. CDR3 DNA sequence: TGTGCCAGCAGCCCCCGGCCCGGGACAGGGGGGGGTGAAAAACTGTTTTTT.

Only a few counts were recorded for this clonotype. The rearrangement uses TRBV6-1 and TRBJ1-6; TRBD1 agrees at 9 bases. From germline, CDR1 is MNHNS and CDR2 SASEGT. The CDR3 is 18 amino acids. J was trimmed by 9 bases and V by 7 bases; bases with no gene match: 19. Written as DNA, the CDR3 is TGTGCCAGCACCCCCGGGACAGGGTCCCCCACGGTGGTTTCACCCCTCCACTTT. Its protein product is CASTPGTGSPTVVSPLHF.

This clonotype was seen at least ten times. The CDR3 spells CAWSVGRYYEQYF. The CDR3 nucleotides read TGTGCCTGGAGTGTTGGACGGTACTACGAGCAGTACTTC. The rearrangement links TRBV30 to TRBJ2-7, with D unclear. V was shortened by 0 bases and J by 3 bases, with 9 bases between the two germline ends. There are 13 residues in the CDR3. Per the germline V gene, CDR1 is GTSNPN and CDR2 is SVGIG (reference sequence).

There are many counts of this clonotype. The V gene is TRBV6-1, the J gene TRBJ2-3; D might be TRBD2 (7 bases). Trimming removed 4 bases from V and 3 bases from J, with 14 bases in between. The germline gives CDR1 MNHNS, CDR2 SASEGT. The CDR3 is made up of 15 amino acids. The CDR3 here is CASSALSGTTDTQYF. CDR3 coding DNA: TGTGCCAGCAGTGCCCTAAGCGGGACAACAGATACGCAGTATTTT.

The genes are TRBV7-3 and TRBJ2-2; a possible D gene is TRBD1 (6 bases). Looked up from germline, CDR1 is SGHTA and CDR2 is FQGTGA. Trimming left V 0 bases short and J 4 bases short, with 6 bases between. This CDR3 comprises 14 residues. The CDR3 loop reads CASSLTGATGELFF. The CDR3 DNA reads TGTGCCAGCAGCTTAACGGGGGCCACCGGGGAGCTGTTTTTT.

This clonotype showed up many times. The chain links TRBV5-1 to TRBJ1-1, with D unclear. V shed 6 bases and J shed 3 bases, with 6 bases lying between them. This CDR3 comprises 11 residues. Germline V gene data show CDR1 as SGHRS and CDR2 as YFSETQ. CDR3 coding DNA: TGCGCCAGCACGGCAGACACTGAAGCTTTCTTT. Its protein product is CASTADTEAFF. Based on the CDR3 plus reference TRBV5-1 and TRBJ1-1, the full variable domain is KAGVTQTPRYLIKTRGQQVTLSCSPISGHRSVSWYQQTPGQGLQFLFEYFSETQRNKGNFPGRFSGRQFSNSRSEMNVSTLELGDSALYLCASTADTEAFFGQGTRLTVV.

This clonotype came up many times. One end of the junction fails to match germline, which may point to a read error. The rearrangement joins TRBV11-2 to TRBJ2-1; D ambiguous. Looked up from germline, CDR1 is SGHAT and CDR2 is FQNNGV. This CDR3 comprises 16 residues. This CDR3 is CASSLGTFSKTNGQFF. In DNA, the CDR3 is TGTGCCAGCAGCTTAGGTACATTTTCGAAAACCAATGGGCAGTTCTTC. The complete variable domain, with remaining parts taken from reference TRBV11-2 and TRBJ2-1, reads EAGVAQSPRYKIIEKRQSVAFWCNPISGHATLYWYQQILGQGPKLLIQFQNNGVVDDSQLPKDRFSAERLKGVDSTLKIQPAKLEDSAVYLCASSLGTFSKTNGQFFGPGTRLTVL.

In this sample, this clonotype turned up many times. The chain recombines TRBV20-1 with TRBJ1-4; D is perhaps TRBD1 (5 bases). The CDR3 is made up of 12 amino acids. The germline gives CDR1 DFQATT, CDR2 SNEGSKA (reference sequence). V was trimmed by 8 bases and J by 8 bases, leaving 15 bases between them. CDR3 DNA sequence: TGCAGTTCAACAGGACGGCAAGAAAAACTGTTTTTT. It yields the protein CSSTGRQEKLFF.